This T cell receptor (delta chain) was documented in a study of γδ T cells in repeated Plasmodium falciparum infection. Flow sorting of PBMC yielded separate Vgamma9/Vdelta2+ and Vdelta2-negative gammadelta T cell populations for bulk repertoire analysis. Concerning this clone: TCRdb attributes to this sequence the protein of a much larger clone, which differs from the DNA translation at residue 11; a read error is likely, and the protein displayed is translated from the DNA.

Sequencing covered both gamma and delta TCR chains per sample. TCRdb called clones from the multiplex PCR reads again using CATT. The sample records roughly 86,000 delta-chain clones, approximately 1.4% being singletons. The V end lost 0 bases, the J end lost 4 bases, and 17 bases lay between the germline ends. CDR1 GEAIGNYY and CDR2 EKD come from the germline V gene. This CDR3 has 16 residues. The clonotype originates from a pool of human donors (malaria-infected and uninfected, not separated). The sample consisted of gamma-delta T cells from blood. The chain joins TRDV2 to TRDJ1, with a tentative D call TRDD3 (6 bases). The J gene, absent from TCRdb, was called here by matching the DNA to germline. The CDR3 DNA is TGTGCCTGTGACACCGTGGGGGCCTCGTACATCGATAAACTCATCTTT. Translating it yields CACDTVGASYIDKLIF.